This T cell receptor (beta chain) was sequenced in a study of regulatory T cells in long-lasting Graves disease. With iRepertoire HTBI primers and Arm-PCR of CDR3 regions, TCR beta libraries were built. TCRdb called the multiplex PCR reads again in MiXCR, with one record for every CDR3 protein. The sample includes roughly 350,000 distinct CDR3 sequences, about a sixth seen only once; the top ten take 30%. Time point denoted: newly diagnosed GD, antithyroid drugs for less than 3 months. PBMC RNA was the source of the TCR library. In this sample, this clonotype turned up many times. Another study also made use of these data, one on T cells in Graves' hyperthyroidism and ophthalmopathy.

Sequences were derived from peripheral blood mononuclear cells (PBMCs), sampled at new diagnosis, from a patient treated with antithyroid drugs. This TCR was recovered from a man aged 35-49 years with Graves disease.

The CDR3 reads CSARDRQKGWSNEQYF. The CDR3 DNA sequence: TGCAGTGCTAGAGATCGGCAAAAAGGGTGGAGTAACGAGCAGTACTTC. The chain links TRBV20-1 to TRBJ2-7; D unresolved. The CDR3 runs to 16 residues. V gave up 0 bases and J gave up 5 bases, with 20 bases separating them. From germline, CDR1 is DFQATT and CDR2 SNEGSKA (reference sequence).